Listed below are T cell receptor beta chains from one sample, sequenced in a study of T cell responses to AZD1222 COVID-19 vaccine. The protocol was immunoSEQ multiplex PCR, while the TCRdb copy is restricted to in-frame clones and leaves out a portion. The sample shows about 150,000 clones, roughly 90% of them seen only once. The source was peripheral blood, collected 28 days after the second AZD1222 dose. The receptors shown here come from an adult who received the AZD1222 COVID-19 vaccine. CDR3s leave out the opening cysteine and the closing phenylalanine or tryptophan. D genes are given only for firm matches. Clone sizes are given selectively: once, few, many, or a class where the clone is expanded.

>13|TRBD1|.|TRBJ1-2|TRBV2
ASSEQDRVVYGYT
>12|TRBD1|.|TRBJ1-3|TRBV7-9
ASDRGFSGNTIY
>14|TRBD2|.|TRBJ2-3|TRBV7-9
ASSRGLAGSTDTQY
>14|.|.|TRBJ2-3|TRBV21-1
ASSKGWQNNTDTQY
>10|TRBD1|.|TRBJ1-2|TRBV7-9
AGTDSNYGYT
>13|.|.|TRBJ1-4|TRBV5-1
ASSSPGTTNEKLF
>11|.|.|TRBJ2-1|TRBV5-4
ASSLGTANEQF
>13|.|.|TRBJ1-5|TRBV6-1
ASSEVGLLNQPQH
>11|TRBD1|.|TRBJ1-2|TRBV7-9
ASSFTGGYGYT
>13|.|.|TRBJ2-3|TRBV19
ASRSYKGGTDTQY
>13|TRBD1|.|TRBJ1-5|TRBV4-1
ASSLGQGGNQPQH
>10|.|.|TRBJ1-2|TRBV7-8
ASSSQGIDYT
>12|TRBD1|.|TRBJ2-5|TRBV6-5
ASSYWDREETQY
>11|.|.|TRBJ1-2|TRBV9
ASSHSQSIGYT
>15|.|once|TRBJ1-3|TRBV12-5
ASADPTGWYSGNTIY
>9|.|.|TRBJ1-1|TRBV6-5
ASSLGTEAF
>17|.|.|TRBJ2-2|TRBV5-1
ASSLDGRRTDTNTGELF
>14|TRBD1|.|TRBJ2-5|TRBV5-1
ASSFNRGPVQETQY
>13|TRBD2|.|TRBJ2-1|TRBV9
ASSVASGSFYEQF
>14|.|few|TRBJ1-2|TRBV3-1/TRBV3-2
ASSQAGGGAFYGYT
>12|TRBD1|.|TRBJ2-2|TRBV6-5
ASSNRDRGGELF
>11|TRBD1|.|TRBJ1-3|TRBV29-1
SVETGTGNTIY
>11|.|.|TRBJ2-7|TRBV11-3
ASSLAGAYEQY
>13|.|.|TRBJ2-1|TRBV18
ASSPRTADYNEQF
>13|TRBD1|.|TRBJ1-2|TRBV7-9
ASSSLQGWTYGYT
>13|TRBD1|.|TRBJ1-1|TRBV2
ASSGLDRVNTEAF
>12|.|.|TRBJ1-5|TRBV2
ASQGPGSNQPQH
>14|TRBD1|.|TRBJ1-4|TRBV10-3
AISESGTGTNEKLF
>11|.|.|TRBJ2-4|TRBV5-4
ASSLNREGIQY
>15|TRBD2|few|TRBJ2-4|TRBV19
ASSAREGGVAKNIQY
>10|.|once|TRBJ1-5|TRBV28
ASSPPSEPQH
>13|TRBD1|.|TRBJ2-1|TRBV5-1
ASSPGDRDYNEQF
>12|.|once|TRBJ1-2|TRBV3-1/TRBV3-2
ASSPLDSNYGYT
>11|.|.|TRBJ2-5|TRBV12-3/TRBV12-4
ASSLSRKETQY
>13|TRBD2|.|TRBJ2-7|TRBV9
ASSVGGTSTYEQY
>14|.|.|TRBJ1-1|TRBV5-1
ASSPAGRGMNTEAF
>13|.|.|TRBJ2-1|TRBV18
ASSPARSSYNEQF
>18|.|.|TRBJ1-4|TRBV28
ASSLRGPAVYRATNEKLF
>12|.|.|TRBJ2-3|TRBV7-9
ASSFFRGADTQY
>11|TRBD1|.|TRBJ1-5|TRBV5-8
ASSAGTDQPQH
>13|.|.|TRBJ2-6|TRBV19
ASSIDSSGANVLT
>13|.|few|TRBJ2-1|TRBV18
ASSTAGYSYNEQF
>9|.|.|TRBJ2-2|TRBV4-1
ASGGAGELF
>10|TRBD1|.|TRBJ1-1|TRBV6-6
ASGGQITEAF
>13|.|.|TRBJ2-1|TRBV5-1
ASSLRPVEVNEQF
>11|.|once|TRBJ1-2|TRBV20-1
SASLGANYGYT
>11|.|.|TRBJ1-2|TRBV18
ASSPQGSKGYT
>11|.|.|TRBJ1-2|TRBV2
ASSDPGYNGYT
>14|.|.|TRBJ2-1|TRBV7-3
ASSSSARVWGNEQF
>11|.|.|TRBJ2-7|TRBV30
AWSVGGPYEQY
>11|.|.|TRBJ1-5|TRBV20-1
SASLQGNQPQH
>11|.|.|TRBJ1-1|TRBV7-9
ASSLIENTEAF
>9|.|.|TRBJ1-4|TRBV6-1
ASSEAAIGI
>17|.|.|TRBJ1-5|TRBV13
ASSLVAPRDPGSNQPQH
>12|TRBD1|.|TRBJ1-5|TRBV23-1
ASSLGQKYQPQH
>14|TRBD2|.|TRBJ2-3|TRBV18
ASSPLAGGPGDTQY
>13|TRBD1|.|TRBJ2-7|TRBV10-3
AISEMDRGSYEQY
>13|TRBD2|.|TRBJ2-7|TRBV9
ASSVGVSAGSEQY
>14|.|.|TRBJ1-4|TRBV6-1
ASSEIRGASNEKLF
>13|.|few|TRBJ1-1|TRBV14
ASSPEVYPPGRAF